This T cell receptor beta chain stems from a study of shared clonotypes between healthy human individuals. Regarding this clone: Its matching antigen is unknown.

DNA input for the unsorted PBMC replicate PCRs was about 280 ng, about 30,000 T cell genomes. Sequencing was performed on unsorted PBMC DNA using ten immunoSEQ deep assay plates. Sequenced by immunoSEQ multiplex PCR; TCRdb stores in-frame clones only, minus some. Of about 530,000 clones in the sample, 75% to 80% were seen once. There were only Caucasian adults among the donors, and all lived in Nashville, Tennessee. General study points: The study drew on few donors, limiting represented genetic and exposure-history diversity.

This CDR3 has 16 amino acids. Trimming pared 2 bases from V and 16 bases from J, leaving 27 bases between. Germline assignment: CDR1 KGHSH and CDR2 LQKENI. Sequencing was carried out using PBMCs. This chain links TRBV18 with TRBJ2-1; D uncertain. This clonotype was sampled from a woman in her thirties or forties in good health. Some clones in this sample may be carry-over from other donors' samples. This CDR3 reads CASSPKVEEHFSPNFF. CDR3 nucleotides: TGTGCCAGCTCACCAAAGGTCGAGGAGCATTTCTCCCCTAATTTCTTC.